Below, 6 T cell receptor beta chains from the same sample are listed, as sequenced in a study of human CD8 memory T cell subsets. A UMI-labeled 5' RACE approach was the method that produced the TCR beta libraries. TCRdb reprocessed the 5' RACE reads and reports one entry per CDR3 protein, with no DNA. The table lists about 5,000 distinct CDR3 sequences. The sequencing sample was made of CD8+ T cells from PBMCs. Receptor source: a human donor in good health.

The CDR3 region is CAWSDQGNIQPQHF. The chain carries TRBV30 and TRBJ1-5; with no DNA, the TCRdb D assignment of TRBD1 cannot be verified. The germline CDR1 and CDR2 sequences are GTSNPN and SVGIG (reference sequence). The CDR3 runs to 14 residues.

The rearrangement links TRBV7-6 to TRBJ2-3; TCRdb's D call of TRBD1 is untestable without DNA. Germline CDR1 and CDR2: SGHVS and FNYEAQ. This CDR3 contains 12 residues. CDR3 in amino acids: CASSQGADTQYF.

The chain couples TRBV28 to TRBJ2-7; TCRdb's D gene call, TRBD1, goes unchecked for lack of DNA. Germline CDR1 MDHEN, CDR2 SYDVKM. The CDR3 loop spans 16 amino acids. The CDR3 spells CASSITGTGVPYEQYF.

The J gene is TRBJ2-7, the V gene TRBV7-9; TCRdb returns TRBD1, unconfirmable since there is no DNA. The CDR3 spans 12 residues. The germline V gene has CDR1 SEHNR and CDR2 FQNEAQ (reference sequence). CDR3 sequence: CASSGDREDQYF.

The rearrangement links TRBV20-1 to TRBJ2-2; there is no DNA to check the TCRdb D call of TRBD1. The CDR3 is made up of 15 amino acids. Germline CDR1 and CDR2: DFQATT and SNEGSKA (reference sequence). Here the CDR3 reads CSASFNPGGSGELFF.

This sequence joins TRBV20-1 and TRBJ2-7; TCRdb designates TRBD2, a call that cannot be tested without DNA. The germline V gene has CDR1 DFQATT and CDR2 SNEGSKA (reference sequence). The CDR3 totals 18 residues. This chain's CDR3 is CSASTGAFTSGDSYEQYF.